The next 24 T cell receptor beta chains were all read from a single sample in a study of T cells in localized non-small cell lung cancer. TCRdb's table, derived via immunoSEQ multiplex PCR, lists solely in-frame clones and lacks some. The sample includes about 46,000 clones, about four fifths seen only once; the top ten take roughly 17%. The sample here was peripheral blood mononuclear cells, taken before any cancer treatment. These receptors were obtained from a man between 40 and 70 years old with stage III lung adenocarcinoma.

This rearrangement joins TRBV11-2 to TRBJ2-5; 13 positions agree with TRBD2. Losses at the gene ends were 2 bases for V and 5 bases for J; bases not matched to a gene: 8. CDR3 length: 17 residues. Germline-derived CDR1 and CDR2 are SGHAT and FQNNGV. The CDR3 is CASSLRTSGGAVETQYF. The CDR3 DNA follows: TGTGCCAGCAGCTTACGGACTAGCGGGGGTGCGGTTGAGACCCAGTACTTC.

The chain combines TRBV6-5 with TRBJ1-2; tentatively, D is TRBD1 (6 bases). V lost 5 bases to trimming and J lost 5 bases, with 12 bases between them. Germline V gene data show CDR1 as MNHEY and CDR2 as SVGAGI. This CDR3 region has 13 residues. The CDR3 reads CASSPTGMYGYTF. In DNA form, the CDR3 reads TGTGCCAGCAGTCCTACAGGGATGTATGGCTACACCTTC.

The J gene is TRBJ2-3, the V gene TRBV27, with a weak D call TRBD1 (5 bases). Germline V CDR1 and CDR2: MNHEY, SMNVEV (reference sequence). V lost 3 bases to trimming and J lost 1 base, with 11 bases between them. The CDR3 loop spans 15 amino acids. Here the CDR3 reads CASSLSQGRTDTQYF. In DNA form, the CDR3 reads TGTGCCAGCAGTTTGTCCCAGGGCCGCACAGATACGCAGTATTTT.

The gene calls are TRBV5-6 and TRBJ1-6; 9 nucleotides match TRBD1. CDR1 and CDR2 (germline): SGHDT, YYEEEE. V lost 3 bases and J lost 7; bases outside the gene matches: 5. This CDR3 spans 15 amino acids. CDR3 coding DNA: TGTGCCAGCAGCTCCGGGACAGGGCACAATTCACCCCTCCACTTT. Amino acid sequence: CASSSGTGHNSPLHF.

This chain uses TRBV6-5 with TRBJ2-5, with 8 bases lining up with TRBD2. V shed 4 bases, J shed 5 bases, and the junction held 9 bases outside the gene matches. CDR3 length: 15 amino acids. The germline V gene has CDR1 MNHEY and CDR2 SVGAGI. In DNA, the CDR3 is TGTGCCAGCAGTTCCCCAGGGCCGGGAGGGGAGACCCAGTACTTC. This sequence encodes CASSSPGPGGETQYF.

The rearrangement joins TRBV10-3 to TRBJ1-2; D ambiguous. This CDR3 comprises 13 residues. The V end lost 7 bases, the J end lost 1 base, and 10 bases lay between the germline ends. Germline V CDR1 and CDR2: ENHRY, SYGVKD. The CDR3 sequence is CAITTGFNYGYTF. Here the CDR3 DNA reads TGTGCCATCACCACCGGATTTAACTATGGCTACACCTTC.

Comments on this clone: A far bigger clonotype differs at one base, so this is likely a read error. V is TRBV2 and J is TRBJ1-5, with D hard to call. Germline lookup yields CDR1 SNHLY and CDR2 FYNNEI. This CDR3 region has 15 residues. The V end was cut by 3 bases, the J end by 7 bases, with 16 bases between. The CDR3 nucleotides are TGTGCCAGCAGTGATGCCTCGCGGGCTGCCCAGCCCCAGCATTTT. This translates into CASSDASRAAQPQHF.

The chain links TRBV5-6 to TRBJ1-2; D is uncertain. The CDR3 covers 16 residues. CDR1 is SGHDT, CDR2 YYEEEE, per germline. Deletions cut 2 bases from V and 3 bases from J, with 17 bases between. The CDR3 loop is CASSFWRRPVYYGYTF. The CDR3 DNA reads TGTGCCAGCAGCTTTTGGCGACGGCCTGTTTACTATGGCTACACCTTC.

This sequence joins TRBV29-1 and TRBJ2-2; D is possibly TRBD1 or TRBD2 (5 bases each). The germline V gene encodes CDR1 SQVTM and CDR2 ANQGSEA. This CDR3 is 14 amino acids long. Trimming took 2 bases from V and 2 from J, leaving 9 bases between them. The CDR3 coding sequence is TGCAGCGTTGAACCAGGGAGCAACACCGGGGAGCTGTTTTTT. Its protein is CSVEPGSNTGELFF.

This sequence joins TRBV6-6 and TRBJ2-7; 12 nucleotides line up with TRBD2. The trim removed 5 bases at V and 2 bases at J, leaving 4 bases unmatched. This CDR3 is built from 15 residues. Germline CDR1 and CDR2: MNHNY and SVGAGI (reference sequence). The CDR3 loop reads CASSQPSGGAYEQYF. For the CDR3, the DNA is TGTGCCAGCAGTCAACCTAGCGGGGGGGCCTACGAGCAGTACTTC.

The CDR3 DNA is TGTGCCAGCAGTTACTCGACGGGTGTCTCCTACAATGAGCAGTTCTTC. Protein product: CASSYSTGVSYNEQFF. The genes are TRBV6-5 and TRBJ2-1; no definite D call. Germline lookup yields CDR1 MNHEY and CDR2 SVGAGI. With 0 bases removed from V and 0 bases from J, the gap between germline ends came to 9 bases. CDR3 size: 16 residues.

The chain is built from TRBV5-4 and TRBJ2-4, with D maybe TRBD2 (6 bases). Germline CDR1 SGHNT, CDR2 YYREEE (reference sequence). V lost 0 bases and J 2 bases, leaving 9 bases between the germline ends. This CDR3 region has 15 residues. The DNA for the CDR3 is TGTGCCAGCAGCTTGGGCGGGGAATCCAAAAACATTCAGTACTTC. It translates to CASSLGGESKNIQYF. Drawing the rest from reference TRBV5-4 and TRBJ2-4, the complete variable domain is ETGVTQSPTHLIKTRGQQVTLRCSSQSGHNTVSWYQQALGQGPQFIFQYYREEENGRGNFPPRFSGLQFPNYSSELNVNALELDDSALYLCASSLGGESKNIQYFGAGTRLSVL.

This clone was counted only a few times. The chain carries TRBV30 and TRBJ2-7; D remains unclear. This CDR3 has 12 amino acids. The germline gives CDR1 GTSNPN, CDR2 SVGIG (reference sequence). The germline V and J ends were trimmed by 1 base and 0 bases, with 4 bases remaining between them. The CDR3 loop reads CAWSGTSYEQYF. CDR3 sequence (DNA): TGTGCCTGGAGTGGAACCTCCTACGAGCAGTACTTC.

The chain employs TRBV18 and TRBJ2-7, with D possibly being TRBD2 (5 bases). Looked up from germline, CDR1 is KGHSH and CDR2 is LQKENI. Between the trimmed V and J ends, which lost 2 bases and 0 bases, there was a span of 14 bases. This CDR3 region has 16 residues. CDR3 sequence reads: CASSPTSGMSSYEQYF. The CDR3 DNA is TGTGCCAGCTCACCAACCTCGGGAATGAGCTCCTACGAGCAGTACTTC.

The chain has TRBV5-1 and TRBJ2-1, with 7 bases lining up with TRBD2. Germline V CDR1 and CDR2: SGHRS, YFSETQ. The CDR3 length is 15 residues. V lost 4 bases to trimming and J lost 2 bases; unmatched junction nucleotides: 6. CDR3 sequence (DNA): TGCGCCAGCAGCGTGAGCGGGGCGGCCTACAATGAGCAGTTCTTC. It translates to CASSVSGAAYNEQFF.

The gene calls are TRBV5-1 and TRBJ2-5; 7 nucleotides line up with TRBD1. CDR3 length: 15 residues. Germline V gene data show CDR1 as SGHRS and CDR2 as YFSETQ. Germline trimming cut 3 bases from V and 2 bases from J; bases unmatched to any gene: 7. The CDR3 DNA follows: TGCGCCAGCAGCTCCGACAGGGTGGGGCAAGAGACCCAGTACTTC. Translated, it gives CASSSDRVGQETQYF.

The CDR3 nucleotides read TGTGCCAGCAGTCAAGGGACTAGCGGAGTCGGGTTCTTC. Protein sequence: CASSQGTSGVGFF. The rearrangement joins TRBV27 to TRBJ2-1, with 11 positions matching TRBD2. The CDR3 is made up of 13 amino acids. Unmatched junction bases numbered 9, after V lost 5 bases and J lost 15 bases. Germline V gives CDR1 MNHEY, CDR2 SMNVEV (reference sequence).

The chain employs TRBV5-1 and TRBJ2-2; D ambiguous. CDR3 size: 15 residues. Germline V gives CDR1 SGHRS, CDR2 YFSETQ. Trimming stripped 1 base from V and 7 bases from J, with 14 bases between. The chain's CDR3 is CASSLNMQLGGELFF. The DNA of the CDR3 is TGCGCCAGCAGCTTGAACATGCAGCTTGGCGGGGAGCTGTTTTTT. The whole variable domain, filled in from reference TRBV5-1 and TRBJ2-2, reads KAGVTQTPRYLIKTRGQQVTLSCSPISGHRSVSWYQQTPGQGLQFLFEYFSETQRNKGNFPGRFSGRQFSNSRSEMNVSTLELGDSALYLCASSLNMQLGGELFFGEGSRLTVL.

The chain has TRBV18 and TRBJ2-7, with a possible D match to TRBD1 (6 bases). The germline V gene has CDR1 KGHSH and CDR2 LQKENI. The V end was cut by 6 bases, the J end by 2 bases, with 17 bases between. The CDR3 totals 15 residues. CDR3 coding DNA: TGTGCCAGCTCGCTCAGGGACACTTCGCCCTACGAGCAGTACTTC. It is translated as CASSLRDTSPYEQYF.

The V call is TRBV4-2, the J call TRBJ1-1, with 11 nucleotides matching TRBD1. The CDR3 has 17 residues. Germline V gene sequence: CDR1 LGHNA, CDR2 YNFKEQ. V lost 4 bases and J lost 4; bases outside the gene matches: 11. The CDR3 reads CASSPQSPGTGGTEAFF. CDR3 in DNA: TGTGCCAGCAGCCCCCAAAGTCCCGGGACAGGGGGCACTGAAGCTTTCTTT.

The gene calls are TRBV11-3 and TRBJ2-7; weak D call: TRBD1 (6 bases). The CDR3 loop spans 19 amino acids. Germline V gene data show CDR1 as SGHNT and CDR2 as YENEEA. The ends were cut back, 5 bases at V and 2 bases at J, with 28 bases in the middle. The CDR3 reads CASSRYYLPQGSIAYEQYF. DNA of the CDR3: TGTGCCAGCAGCCGATATTATTTGCCCCAGGGGTCGATAGCCTACGAGCAGTACTTC.

Only one count was recorded for this clone. The chain couples TRBV6-1 to TRBJ2-2; D remains unclear. V lost 6 bases and J lost 7, with 18 bases in between. This CDR3 spans 15 amino acids. Germline CDR1 MNHNS, CDR2 SASEGT. The CDR3 DNA sequence: TGTGCCAGCAGCCGGTTACTAACAGCCCTCGGGGAGCTGTTTTTT. This encodes CASSRLLTALGELFF.

This chain connects TRBV6-4 to TRBJ1-2; possibly TRBD1 for D (5 bases). Germline CDR1 is MRHNA and CDR2 is SNTAGT. The V and J ends lost 2 bases and 4 bases respectively, with 11 bases between them. This CDR3 has 14 amino acids. In DNA form, the CDR3 reads TGTGCCAGCAGTGACGGGCAGGGCGGCTATGGCTACACCTTC. This sequence encodes CASSDGQGGYGYTF.

The chain carries TRBV5-1 and TRBJ1-1, with a weak D call TRBD1 (6 bases). V was cut by 6 bases and J by 7 bases, with 16 bases left in between. In germline, CDR1 is SGHRS, CDR2 YFSETQ. CDR3 length: 13 residues. The CDR3 loop reads CASKLQGDLEAFF. CDR3 sequence (DNA): TGCGCCAGCAAGCTACAGGGCGATCTTGAAGCTTTCTTT.